Listed here is a single TCR beta chain. Its recognized antigen is unknown. One base away there is no much larger clone; base qualities are not given. The sample's time point label is to be understood as: recipient sample about 28 days before transplant, after cytoreduction. Blood samples were obtained from recipients approximately 28 days before transplant and at days 30, 100 and 180 after transplant. Using Nuclei Lysis Solution, genomic DNA was extracted from unfractionated peripheral blood mononuclear cells that were either fresh or cryopreserved. This sample stems from a study of T cell clonotyping in hematopoietic cell transplantation (dated by TCRdb to the early 2020s). Regarding the research as a whole: Recipient samples taken before transplant were obtained following cytoreduction. Recruitment of patients was conducted between September 2015 and 2017, and follow-up was continued until September 2020 or death. A total of roughly 130 blood samples were collected in the study from some 37 consecutive transplant recipients and their related donors.

The CDR3 sequence holds 15 residues, the cysteine and phenylalanine included. The CDR3 DNA has 45 bases and is translated from base 1. At the junction V is shortened by 4 bases and J by 2 bases, with 14 bases in between. CDR1 and CDR2, looked up from the germline V gene (reference sequence), are SEHNR and FQNEAQ. With the immunoSEQ assay, which is a bias-controlled multiplex PCR relying on V- and J-specific primers, TCR beta CDR3 regions were amplified from genomic DNA. In a second PCR step, the CDR3 amplicons were tagged with a proprietary barcode plus Illumina adapter sequences. An Illumina MiSeq instrument was used to sequence the CDR3 libraries. As for the original processing: Export and quality control were handled in immunoSEQ Analyzer 3.0, while downstream analyses relied on R Bioconductor and Immunarch. Only productive rearrangements in the normalized downsampled data set were used to calculate repertoire metrics. In the normalized cohort, a clonotype counted as pathologically expanded if the clonotype was larger than 5 templates. The Inverse Simpson Index served as the measure of repertoire diversity. To capture all clonotypes, CMV-specificity analyses were performed on the non-normalized data set. Drawn from immuneACCESS, this table holds only the in-frame rearrangements with V and J called that TCRdb kept. Clones are partly lost; checked studies trace under half to an unresolved V gene and leave the rest unexplained. V, J and clone size reflect that table, while D and trimming were determined from the DNA. Across this sample there are more than 40,000 clones, with 85% seen only once. The top ten constitute around 3% of the sample.

Results and caveats for the whole study, not just this receptor: A decrease in recipient TCR diversity was observed after transplant, and a progressive increase in pathologically expanded clonotypes was seen from day 30 to day 180. Donor and pretransplant recipient Inverse Simpson Index values predicted broader posttransplant TCR repertoire diversity. Only a small fraction of recipient repertoires overlapped donor repertoires, with over 97% appearing de novo at the given depth. Sample size was limited, and cells were not sorted, so CD4 and CD8 repertoire contributions could not be separated.

The chain is assembled from TRBV7-9 and TRBJ1-2; the D region possibly corresponds to TRBD1 (6 bases align). Specimen: peripheral blood mononuclear cells, collected before stem cell transplant. This TCR was sampled from a man between 60 and 75 years old with acute myeloid leukemia. Some clones in this sample may be carry-over from other donors' samples. The CDR3 is CASSSGGDTNYGYTF. The sequenced DNA: TGTGCCAGCAGCTCCGGGGGGGACACGAACTATGGCTACACCTTC.